The entry that follows covers one TCR beta chain sequence. Its antigen remains unknown. CDR1 is DFQATT, CDR2 SNEGSKA, per germline (reference sequence). This CDR3 comprises 13 residues. Trimming cost V 5 bases and J 9 bases, with 17 bases left between them. Using constant-segment primers, 5'RACE produced TCR alpha and TCR beta cDNA libraries carrying sample barcodes and UMIs. TCRdb passed the 5' RACE reads through MiXCR, listing each CDR3 protein once. Of about 440,000 distinct CDR3 sequences listed, approximately 20% were seen once; the top ten hold 8.4%. The data originate from a study of T-cell memory formation after mild COVID-19. Findings of the study overall: Memory sampled before infection contained some responding clones, suggesting cross-reactive memory joined. Contracting clones from day 15 to 85 showed balanced CD4/CD8; later expanders favored CD4+.

V and J are TRBV20-1 and TRBJ1-5, with a weak D call TRBD1 (6 bases). The TCR originated in an adult woman who had mild COVID-19 (a few samples of this study predate the infection). Cell type and time point are not known. Material for sequencing was PBMCs or a T cell subset sorted from them (not recorded which). The CDR3 spells CSAAGTPGRPQHF. The CDR3 DNA reads as TGCAGTGCTGCCGGGACACCGGGCCGGCCCCAGCATTTT.